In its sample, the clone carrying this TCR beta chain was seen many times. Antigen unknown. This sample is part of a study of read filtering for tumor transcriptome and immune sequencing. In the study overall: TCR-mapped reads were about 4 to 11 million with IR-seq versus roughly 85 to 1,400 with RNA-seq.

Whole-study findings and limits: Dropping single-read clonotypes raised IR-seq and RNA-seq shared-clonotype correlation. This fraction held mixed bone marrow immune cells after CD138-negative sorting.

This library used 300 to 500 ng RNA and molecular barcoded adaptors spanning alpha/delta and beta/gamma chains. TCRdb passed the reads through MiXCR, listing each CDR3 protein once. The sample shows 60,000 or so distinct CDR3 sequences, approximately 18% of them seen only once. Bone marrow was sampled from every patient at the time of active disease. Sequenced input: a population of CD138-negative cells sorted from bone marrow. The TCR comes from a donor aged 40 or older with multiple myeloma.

CDR3 in DNA: TGTGCCAGCACTAACGGGGGAGCAGGACAGCCCCAGCATTTT. Its translation: CASTNGGAGQPQHF. This chain uses TRBV2 with TRBJ1-5; D is possibly TRBD1 (5 bases). V lost 7 bases and J 7 bases, leaving 17 bases between the germline ends. Germline lookup yields CDR1 SNHLY and CDR2 FYNNEI. The CDR3 totals 14 residues. The whole variable domain, filled in from reference TRBV2 and TRBJ1-5, reads EPEVTQTPSHQVTQMGQEVILRCVPISNHLYFYWYRQILGQKVEFLVSFYNNEISEKSEIFDDQFSVERPDGSNFTLKIRSTKLEDSAMYFCASTNGGAGQPQHFGDGTRLSIL.